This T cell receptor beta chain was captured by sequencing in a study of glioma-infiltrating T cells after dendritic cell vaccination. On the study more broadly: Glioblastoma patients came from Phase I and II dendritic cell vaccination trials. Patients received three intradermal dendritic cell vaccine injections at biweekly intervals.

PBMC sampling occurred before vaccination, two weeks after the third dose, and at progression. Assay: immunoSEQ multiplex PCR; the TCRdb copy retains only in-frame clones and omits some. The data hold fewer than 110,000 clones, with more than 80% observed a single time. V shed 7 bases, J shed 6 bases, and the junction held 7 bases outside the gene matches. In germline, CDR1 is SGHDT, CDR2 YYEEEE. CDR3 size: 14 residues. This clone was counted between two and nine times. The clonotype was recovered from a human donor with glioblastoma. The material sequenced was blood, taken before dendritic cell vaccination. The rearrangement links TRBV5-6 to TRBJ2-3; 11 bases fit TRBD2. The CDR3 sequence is CASSVAGGRDTQYF. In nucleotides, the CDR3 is TGTGCCAGCTCCGTAGCGGGGGGGCGGGATACGCAGTATTTT. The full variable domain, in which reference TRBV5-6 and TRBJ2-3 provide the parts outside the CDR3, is DAGVTQSPTHLIKTRGQQVTLRCSPKSGHDTVSWYQQALGQGPQFIFQYYEEEERQRGNFPDRFSGHQFPNYSSELNVNALLLGDSALYLCASSVAGGRDTQYFGPGTRLTVL.